One and the same sample provided the 32 T cell receptor beta chains below, sequenced in a study of T-cell memory formation after mild COVID-19. One entry per CDR3 protein, called by TCRdb with MiXCR from the 5' RACE reads. This table holds under 350,000 distinct CDR3 sequences, 15% to 20% found once. Sequenced: PBMCs or a T cell subset sorted from them (not recorded which). The receptors originated from a man between 18 and 35 years old who had mild COVID-19 (a few samples of this study predate the infection). Cell type and time point are not known.

This clonotype was seen more than once but under ten times. This chain links TRBV2 with TRBJ1-2, with 9 bases identical to TRBD1. V shed 6 bases and J 7 bases; nucleotides not matched to a gene: 3. The CDR3 is 12 amino acids. CDR1 SNHLY and CDR2 FYNNEI come from the germline V gene. The CDR3 loop reads CASRWTGAGYTF. The CDR3 nucleotides are TGTGCCAGCAGATGGACAGGGGCTGGCTACACCTTC.

This clonotype occurred once. This chain uses TRBV6-5 with TRBJ1-6; D gene unclear. This CDR3 spans 17 amino acids. Germline V gene lookup returns CDR1 MNHEY and CDR2 SVGAGI. V dropped 2 bases and J dropped 0 bases, with 11 bases sitting between them. DNA for the CDR3: TGTGCCAGCAGTTACGGCGTATTAAGCTCCTATAATTCACCCCTCCACTTT. This sequence encodes CASSYGVLSSYNSPLHF.

On this clonotype itself: One end of the junction fails to match germline, which may point to a read error. This chain uses TRBV14 with TRBJ1-2, with D possibly matching TRBD1 (5 bases). The CDR3 totals 12 residues. The germline V gene has CDR1 SGHDN and CDR2 FVKESK. CDR3 region: CASSQTHTGPNF. CDR3 coding DNA: TGTGCCAGCAGCCAAACTCATACGGGGCCGAACTTC.

This chain uses TRBV4-1 with TRBJ2-1; 10 bases are shared with TRBD1. CDR1 is MGHRA and CDR2 is YSYEKL in the germline V gene. This CDR3 region has 15 residues. With 4 bases clipped from V and 9 bases from J, the junction kept 9 bases outside the gene matches. The CDR3 here is CASSRTPDRGTEQFF. CDR3 DNA: TGCGCCAGCAGCCGCACCCCGGACAGGGGGACTGAGCAGTTCTTC.

This clonotype showed up just a few times. This CDR3 reads CASSPRVDEKLFF. CDR3 DNA sequence: TGTGCCAGCTCACCACGGGTGGACGAAAAACTGTTTTTT. The chain combines TRBV18 with TRBJ1-4, with D hard to call. Germline V gene sequence: CDR1 KGHSH, CDR2 LQKENI. The CDR3 covers 13 residues. V was pared by 1 base and J by 8 bases, with 8 bases between. Filled out from reference TRBV18 and TRBJ1-4, the complete variable domain reads NAGVMQNPRHLVRRRGQEARLRCSPMKGHSHVYWYRQLPEEGLKFMVYLQKENIIDESGMPKERFSAEFPKEGPSILRIQQVVRGDSAAYFCASSPRVDEKLFFGSGTQLSVL.

This clonotype occurred a few times. V is TRBV6-5 and J is TRBJ1-4, with D possibly being TRBD1 (5 bases). V was shortened by 6 bases and J by 3 bases, with 14 bases between the two germline ends. Germline assignment: CDR1 MNHEY and CDR2 SVGAGI. There are 15 residues in the CDR3. Written as DNA, the CDR3 is TGTGCCAGCAGGCCCAGCGGGACGGCTAATGAAAAACTGTTTTTT. Protein product: CASRPSGTANEKLFF.

This clonotype came up many times. V usage is TRBV9 and J usage is TRBJ2-5, with TRBD2 as a possible D gene (5 bases). The CDR3 runs 14 residues. Germline CDR1 is SGDLS and CDR2 is YYNGEE. The V end lost 5 bases, the J end lost 2 bases, and 13 bases lay between the germline ends. This chain's CDR3 is CASSETGVQETQYF. CDR3 bases: TGTGCCAGCAGTGAAACCGGGGTTCAAGAGACCCAGTACTTC. Full variable domain (remainder filled in from reference TRBV9 and TRBJ2-5): DSGVTQTPKHLITATGQRVTLRCSPRSGDLSVYWYQQSLDQGLQFLIQYYNGEERAKGNILERFSAQQFPDLHSELNLSSLELGDSALYFCASSETGVQETQYFGPGTRLLVL.

The chain combines TRBV5-4 with TRBJ1-4; D gene ambiguous. Germline-derived CDR1 and CDR2 are SGHNT and YYREEE (reference sequence). Trimming removed 3 bases from V and 8 bases from J, with 14 bases in between. The CDR3 has 14 amino acids. The CDR3 here is CASSSPPEAEKLFF. CDR3 bases: TGTGCCAGCAGCTCGCCGCCGGAGGCCGAAAAACTGTTTTTT.

This sequence joins TRBV10-3 and TRBJ2-5; 12 nucleotides align to TRBD2. The CDR3 runs 15 residues. Per germline, CDR1 ENHRY and CDR2 SYGVKD. J gave up 3 bases and V 6 bases, and 5 bases lay outside the gene matches. CDR3 in DNA: TGTGCCATCAGCCCCACTAGCGGGGGGAAAGAGACCCAGTACTTC. The encoded protein is CAISPTSGGKETQYF.

This clonotype was observed a handful of times. The CDR3 is CATGTGAETQYF. In nucleotides, the CDR3 is TGTGCCACTGGGACAGGAGCGGAGACCCAGTACTTC. The gene calls are TRBV2 and TRBJ2-5; TRBD1 aligns across 8 bases. This CDR3 is built from 12 residues. The germline CDR1 and CDR2 sequences are SNHLY and FYNNEI. Losses at the gene ends were 10 bases for V and 5 bases for J; bases not matched to a gene: 6.

This clonotype was seen a handful of times. V gene TRBV6-2 or TRBV6-3 combines with J gene TRBJ1-1; D remains ambiguous. V was shortened by 7 bases and J by 8 bases, with 8 bases between the two germline ends. The CDR3 is made up of 10 amino acids. CDR1 and CDR2 from the germline V gene are MNHEY and SVGEGT. This CDR3 is CASTYLEAFF. The DNA of the CDR3 is TGTGCCAGCACCTACCTGGAAGCTTTCTTT.

This rearrangement joins TRBV20-1 to TRBJ2-1; perhaps TRBD1 as D (5 bases). The CDR3 has 16 amino acids. Germline CDR1 is DFQATT and CDR2 is SNEGSKA (reference sequence). V was pared by 0 bases and J by 0 bases, with 12 bases between. The CDR3 region has the DNA TGCAGTGCTAGAGATCAGAGGCAGGGCTCCTACAATGAGCAGTTCTTC. Translation gives CSARDQRQGSYNEQFF.

This chain uses TRBV2 with TRBJ2-7, with TRBD1 matching over 8 bases. Germline trimming cut 4 bases from V and 0 bases from J; bases unmatched to any gene: 5. Germline V CDR1 and CDR2: SNHLY, FYNNEI. The CDR3 loop spans 15 amino acids. The chain's CDR3 is CASSVGQGASYEQYF. The CDR3 bases are TGTGCCAGCAGTGTCGGCCAGGGGGCCTCCTACGAGCAGTACTTC.

This clonotype was recorded many times. This sequence joins TRBV5-1 and TRBJ1-5; D unclear. The CDR3 runs 15 residues. Between the trimmed V and J ends, which lost 4 bases and 0 bases, there was a span of 11 bases. Looked up from germline, CDR1 is SGHRS and CDR2 is YFSETQ. CDR3 DNA sequence: TGCGCCAGCAGCGTGGACGGGTATAGCAATCAGCCCCAGCATTTT. It yields the protein CASSVDGYSNQPQHF.

The chain has TRBV9 and TRBJ2-5, with D perhaps matching TRBD2 (6 bases). This CDR3 is built from 14 residues. Trimming cost V 3 bases and J 4 bases, with 13 bases left between them. In germline, CDR1 is SGDLS, CDR2 YYNGEE. The CDR3 nucleotides are TGTGCCAGCAGCGCCTTTGGGGGGAGAGAGACCCAGTACTTC. Translation gives CASSAFGGRETQYF.

This chain joins TRBV7-8 and TRBJ1-1; D not certain. Germline assignment: CDR1 SGHVS and CDR2 FQNEAQ. CDR3 length: 13 amino acids. V lost 1 base and J lost 11, with 14 bases in between. This CDR3 is CASSLGPQRAAFF. CDR3 sequence (DNA): TGTGCCAGCAGCTTAGGACCCCAGAGAGCCGCTTTCTTT. The complete variable domain, with remaining parts taken from reference TRBV7-8 and TRBJ1-1, reads GAGVSQSPRYKVAKRGQDVALRCDPISGHVSLFWYQQALGQGPEFLTYFQNEAQLDKSGLPSDRFFAERPEGSVSTLKIQRTQQEDSAVYLCASSLGPQRAAFFGQGTRLTVV.

CDR3 amino acids: CASSLQTDYDGYTF. For the CDR3, the DNA is TGCGCCAGCAGCTTACAGACAGATTATGATGGCTACACCTTC. This rearrangement joins TRBV5-1 to TRBJ1-2; TRBD1 might be the D (5 bases). This CDR3 spans 14 amino acids. V lost 2 bases, J lost 6 bases, and 14 bases lay in between. Germline assignment: CDR1 SGHRS and CDR2 YFSETQ.

This chain uses TRBV4-2 with TRBJ1-4, with no clear D. CDR1 and CDR2 from the germline V gene are LGHNA and YNFKEQ. V lost 8 bases, J lost 7 bases, and 23 bases lay in between. The CDR3 contains 16 residues. The CDR3 protein is CASGGWSIGDTEKLFF. The CDR3 DNA reads as TGTGCCAGCGGCGGTTGGTCTATAGGAGATACTGAAAAACTGTTTTTT.

The sample holds a few counts of this clonotype. The V call is TRBV6-2 or TRBV6-3, the J call TRBJ2-7, with unresolved D. The CDR3 is made up of 15 amino acids. Germline lookup yields CDR1 MNHEY and CDR2 SVGEGT. The V gene lost 6 bases and the J gene lost 1 base, with 16 bases spanning the gap. The CDR3: CASRSGLLGSYEQYV. The CDR3 bases are TGTGCCAGCAGATCCGGGCTGCTGGGATCCTACGAGCAGTACGTC.

J is TRBJ1-3 and V is TRBV7-9; no firm D call. The CDR3 spans 14 residues. The germline V and J ends were trimmed by 3 bases and 2 bases, with 8 bases remaining between them. The germline gives CDR1 SEHNR, CDR2 FQNEAQ (reference sequence). CDR3 in DNA: TGTGCCAGCAGCTTCCTCCTGGCTGGAAACACCATATATTTT. Its translation is CASSFLLAGNTIYF.

This clonotype was seen a few times. J is TRBJ2-3 and V is TRBV7-9; D is possibly TRBD1 or TRBD2 (6 bases each). Trimming shortened V by 3 bases and J by 3 bases, and 16 bases separated the two germline ends. CDR3 size: 16 residues. CDR1 is SEHNR, CDR2 FQNEAQ, per germline (reference sequence). CDR3 sequence: CASSLTGARLTDTQYF. CDR3 nucleotide sequence: TGTGCCAGCAGCTTGACGGGGGCGAGGTTGACAGATACGCAGTATTTT. The full variable domain, in which reference TRBV7-9 and TRBJ2-3 provide the parts outside the CDR3, is DTGVSQNPRHKITKRGQNVTFRCDPISEHNRLYWYRQTLGQGPEFLTYFQNEAQLEKSRLLSDRFSAERPKGSFSTLEIQRTEQGDSAMYLCASSLTGARLTDTQYFGPGTRLTVL.

The V gene is TRBV6-5, the J gene TRBJ1-1; D may be TRBD1 (5 bases). CDR1 and CDR2 from the germline V gene are MNHEY and SVGAGI. V lost 7 bases and J lost 3, with 9 bases in between. This CDR3 comprises 12 residues. CDR3 in amino acids: CASTRDYTEAFF. As DNA, the CDR3 is TGTGCCAGCACTCGGGACTACACTGAAGCTTTCTTT.

The J gene is TRBJ2-5, the V gene TRBV5-1, with D perhaps matching TRBD2 (5 bases). V lost 1 base to trimming and J lost 7 bases, with 14 bases between them. Germline values: CDR1 SGHRS, CDR2 YFSETQ. The CDR3 totals 14 residues. The CDR3 protein is CASSLRSEAGTQYF. CDR3 bases: TGCGCCAGCAGCTTGAGGTCCGAGGCGGGGACCCAGTACTTC.

In its sample, this clonotype was seen a few times. V and J are TRBV9 and TRBJ2-1; TRBD1 matches 9 bases. Trimming removed 1 base from V and 2 bases from J; junction bases left unmatched: 1. The germline V gene encodes CDR1 SGDLS and CDR2 YYNGEE. The length of the CDR3 is 15 residues. CDR3 loop: CASSVTGGAYNEQFF. As DNA, the CDR3 is TGTGCCAGCAGCGTAACAGGGGGCGCCTACAATGAGCAGTTCTTC.

This clonotype was picked up a small number of times. The CDR3 sequence: CASSQDRGNEKLFF. CDR3 DNA sequence: TGCGCCAGCAGTCAGGACAGGGGCAATGAAAAACTGTTTTTT. The chain recombines TRBV23-1 with TRBJ1-4; TRBD1 aligns across 9 bases. TRBV23-1 qualifies as an ORF whose function is uncertain. The CDR3 extends over 14 amino acids. J gave up 5 bases and V 3 bases, and 1 base lay outside the gene matches.

V is TRBV7-2 and J is TRBJ1-3; tentatively, D is TRBD1 (5 bases). The V gene's germline CDR1 is SGHTA and CDR2 FQGNSA. Trimming cost V 4 bases and J 4 bases, with 17 bases left between them. CDR3 length: 16 amino acids. CDR3 coding DNA: TGTGCCAGCAGCTCAACCCCGGGGGGGAGGGGAAACACCATATATTTT. Translated: CASSSTPGGRGNTIYF.

This clonotype showed up just a few times. This chain links TRBV4-2 with TRBJ1-2, with no clear D. The germline V and J ends were trimmed by 1 base and 4 bases, with 10 bases remaining between them. The CDR3 consists of 14 residues. The germline V gene has CDR1 LGHNA and CDR2 YNFKEQ. The CDR3: CASSQGTAGYGYTF. The DNA for the CDR3 is TGTGCCAGCAGCCAAGGGACCGCGGGCTATGGCTACACCTTC.

In DNA form, the CDR3 reads TGTGCCAGCAAACAGGGACAGACCTCCTATGGCTACACCTTC. Amino acids: CASKQGQTSYGYTF. The rearrangement joins TRBV7-9 to TRBJ1-2, with TRBD1 identical over 7 bases. Looked up from germline, CDR1 is SEHNR and CDR2 is FQNEAQ (reference sequence). The CDR3 totals 14 residues. Trimming cost V 7 bases and J 4 bases; bases outside gene matches: 9.

The chain joins TRBV6-2 or TRBV6-3 to TRBJ2-6, with D maybe TRBD2 (5 bases). Germline V lookup: CDR1 MNHEY, CDR2 SVGEGT. The V gene lost 5 bases and the J gene lost 0 bases, with 17 bases spanning the gap. This CDR3 region has 18 residues. CDR3 region: CASSTDGLRNSGANVLTF. As DNA, the CDR3 is TGTGCCAGCAGTACCGACGGACTTCGGAACTCTGGGGCCAACGTCCTGACTTTC.

In this sample, this clonotype turned up a few times. This chain links TRBV6-2 or TRBV6-3 with TRBJ2-7; D is possibly TRBD2 (5 bases). V was clipped by 5 bases and J by 3 bases, with 8 bases between them. CDR1 is MNHEY and CDR2 is SVGEGT in the germline V gene. The CDR3 consists of 12 residues. CDR3 loop: CASSIGGYEQYF. In nucleotides, the CDR3 is TGTGCCAGCAGTATCGGAGGCTACGAGCAGTACTTC.

The V gene is TRBV20-1, the J gene TRBJ2-1; possibly TRBD1 for D (6 bases). V dropped 6 bases and J dropped 3 bases, with 15 bases sitting between them. The CDR3 extends over 14 amino acids. Germline values: CDR1 DFQATT, CDR2 SNEGSKA (reference sequence). CDR3 nucleotide sequence: TGCAGTGCGTCTGACAGGAGAGGCTACAATGAGCAGTTCTTC. Encoded protein: CSASDRRGYNEQFF.

This clonotype was seen a few times. This sequence joins TRBV6-5 and TRBJ1-1; TRBD1 matches 8 bases. The J segment lost 7 bases and the V segment lost 2 bases, leaving 6 bases of the junction unmatched. The germline gives CDR1 MNHEY, CDR2 SVGAGI. This CDR3 has 14 amino acids. CDR3 sequence: CASSYKQGVLEAFF. CDR3 in DNA: TGTGCCAGCAGTTACAAACAGGGGGTCCTTGAAGCTTTCTTT.